A single sample gave rise to the 14 T cell receptor beta chains below, sequenced in a study of cytomegalovirus exposure and HLA in healthy donors. Researchers ran the PCR with 60 Vbeta and 13 Jbeta primers. The repertoire was sequenced with immunoSEQ multiplex PCR; TCRdb's copy has only in-frame clones and lacks some. The profile shows more than 110,000 clones, 80% of them singletons. Sequenced: PBMCs. The receptor source for this set is a man aged 45 to 65 in good health and CMV-seronegative.

This sequence joins TRBV11-3 and TRBJ2-7, with TRBD1 matching 10 bases. The CDR3 extends over 13 amino acids. Per the germline V gene, CDR1 is SGHNT and CDR2 is YENEEA. Unmatched junction bases numbered 4, after V lost 3 bases and J lost 8 bases. CDR3 nucleotide sequence: TGTGCCAGCAGCTTGGGGGGACAGGGGCAGCAGTACTTC. It encodes CASSLGGQGQQYF.

The chain couples TRBV2 to TRBJ2-5; 7 bases align to TRBD1. The CDR3 runs 13 residues. Looked up from germline, CDR1 is SNHLY and CDR2 is FYNNEI. The ends lost 8 bases at V and 2 bases at J; junction bases unmatched: 5. CDR3 in DNA: TGTGCCAGCTTGGGACAGCGACAAGAGACCCAGTACTTC. Residues: CASLGQRQETQYF.

The V call is TRBV19, the J call TRBJ1-1; TRBD1 agrees at 7 bases. The trim removed 5 bases at V and 3 bases at J, leaving 9 bases unmatched. The CDR3 has 15 amino acids. The V gene's germline CDR1 is LNHDA and CDR2 SQIVND (reference sequence). The chain's CDR3 is CASSASTGMHTEAFF. In nucleotides, the CDR3 is TGTGCCAGTAGTGCCTCGACAGGGATGCACACTGAAGCTTTCTTT. Full variable domain (remainder filled in from reference TRBV19 and TRBJ1-1): DGGITQSPKYLFRKEGQNVTLSCEQNLNHDAMYWYRQDPGQGLRLIYYSQIVNDFQKGDIAEGYSVSREKKESFPLTVTSAQKNPTAFYLCASSASTGMHTEAFFGQGTRLTVV.

V and J are TRBV29-1 and TRBJ1-4; 8 nucleotides align to TRBD1. V shed 5 bases and J 3 bases; nucleotides not matched to a gene: 2. The CDR3 length is 13 residues. CDR1 is SQVTM and CDR2 is ANQGSEA in the germline V gene. Written as DNA, the CDR3 is TGCAGCGTTTCGACAGGGGCTAATGAAAAACTGTTTTTT. This codes for CSVSTGANEKLFF.

The chain has TRBV30 and TRBJ1-2; 11 bases are shared with TRBD1. Germline V gene data show CDR1 as GTSNPN and CDR2 as SVGIG (reference sequence). The V and J ends lost 1 base and 12 bases, in that order; junction bases with no gene match: 13. The CDR3 is 15 residues long. The CDR3, as DNA: TGTGCCTGGAGTGAACAAACGGGGGGACAGGGGGAAGACACCTTC. It encodes CAWSEQTGGQGEDTF.

This CDR3 reads CASSLWVTASGTEAFF. CDR3 coding DNA: TGTGCCAGCAGTTTGTGGGTCACAGCCTCGGGGACTGAAGCTTTCTTT. J is TRBJ1-1 and V is TRBV27; no clear D. The CDR3 is 16 residues long. Trimming pared 3 bases from V and 5 bases from J, leaving 19 bases between. CDR1 and CDR2 from the germline V gene are MNHEY and SMNVEV (reference sequence).

This chain connects TRBV5-1 to TRBJ2-1; 12 nucleotides match TRBD2. The V gene's germline CDR1 is SGHRS and CDR2 YFSETQ. The CDR3 runs to 15 residues. The junction had 3 bases not matched to a gene; V was cut back by 4 bases and J by 4 bases. The CDR3 DNA is TGCGCCAGCAGCCCTAGCGGGAGGGCTTACAATGAGCAGTTCTTC. Amino acids: CASSPSGRAYNEQFF.

J is TRBJ1-3 and V is TRBV19, with 7 bases aligning to TRBD1. Germline loops: CDR1 LNHDA, CDR2 SQIVND (reference sequence). The CDR3 is 15 residues long. V gave up 3 bases and J gave up 2 bases; unmatched junction bases: 4. The CDR3 region is CASSIGTAAGNTIYF. In DNA form, the CDR3 reads TGTGCCAGTAGTATTGGGACAGCAGCTGGAAACACCATATATTTT.

In DNA form, the CDR3 reads TGTGCCAGCAGCCCGAATCAGGGTAACTATGGCTACACCTTC. This translates into CASSPNQGNYGYTF. The chain links TRBV7-6 to TRBJ1-2, with a tentative D call TRBD1 (5 bases). This CDR3 region has 14 residues. Trimming removed 5 bases at V and 1 base at J, with 11 bases between. From germline, CDR1 is SGHVS and CDR2 FNYEAQ.

The chain carries TRBV5-1 and TRBJ2-5; the D is unclear. CDR1 and CDR2 from the germline V gene are SGHRS and YFSETQ. V lost 0 bases to trimming and J lost 3 bases, with 3 bases between them. There are 12 residues in the CDR3. CDR3 in amino acids: CASSLGKETQYF. CDR3 bases: TGCGCCAGCAGCTTGGGTAAAGAGACCCAGTACTTC.

V and J are TRBV6-5 and TRBJ1-1; tentative D call: TRBD1 (5 bases). CDR3 length: 14 amino acids. Germline loops: CDR1 MNHEY, CDR2 SVGAGI. V lost 6 bases, J lost 8 bases, and 19 bases lay in between. The CDR3 loop reads CASSPAGGRIEAFF. In DNA form, the CDR3 reads TGTGCCAGCAGCCCTGCCGGGGGGAGAATCGAAGCTTTCTTT.

The V gene is TRBV19, the J gene TRBJ1-2, with D perhaps TRBD1 (6 bases). The V end lost 0 bases, the J end lost 7 bases, and 12 bases lay between the germline ends. The CDR3 runs 14 residues. Per germline, CDR1 LNHDA and CDR2 SQIVND (reference sequence). This CDR3 is CASSIDLGAGGYTF. CDR3 DNA sequence: TGTGCCAGTAGTATAGATCTGGGGGCTGGTGGCTACACCTTC.

The gene calls are TRBV7-8 and TRBJ2-7; maybe TRBD2 (6 bases). The germline CDR1 and CDR2 sequences are SGHVS and FQNEAQ. V was cut by 5 bases and J by 7 bases, with 18 bases left in between. The CDR3 length is 14 residues. CDR3 region: CASSLGTGLREQYF. The CDR3 region has the DNA TGTGCCAGCAGCCTAGGGACGGGACTGAGGGAGCAGTACTTC.

Only one count was recorded for this clone. The CDR3 DNA reads as TGTGCCAGCAGTTACCAACAGGGTGGGAGGGCCCAGCATTTT. It encodes CASSYQQGGRAQHF. This sequence joins TRBV6-6 and TRBJ1-5; D perhaps matches TRBD1 (6 bases). Trimming removed 2 bases at V and 11 bases at J, with 16 bases between. CDR1 and CDR2 (germline): MNHNY, SVGAGI (reference sequence). The CDR3 is 14 residues long.